This T cell receptor beta chain was sequenced during a study of T cell repertoires in cytomegalovirus infection. Study-wide background: Indications came from public TCR beta signatures; they pointed to CMV infection and to a matching HLA type. Regarding the study as a whole: Summed public TCR beta family frequency identified CMV carriers bearing the relevant HLA.

V was clipped by 7 bases and J by 0 bases, with 22 bases between them. This CDR3 has 17 residues. Per the germline V gene, CDR1 is SQVTM and CDR2 is ANQGSEA. MiXCR, applied by TCRdb to the reads, yields one record per CDR3 protein. Of 370,000 or so distinct CDR3 sequences listed, about a third are singletons. Regarding this clonotype: The target antigen is unknown.

This material consisted of cultured PBMCs, taken from culture after CMV antigen stimulation. The chain carries TRBV29-1 and TRBJ2-1; either TRBD1 or TRBD2 may fit D (6 bases each). The source of this sequence is a human donor in good health (CMV status not recorded). Some clones in this sample may be carry-over from other donors' samples. The CDR3 region has the DNA TGCAGCGGTTGCAACCTCTTCGGGGGCAGCTCCTACAATGAGCAGTTCTTC. Translated: CSGCNLFGGSSYNEQFF.